The clone carrying this TCR beta chain was detected only a few times. What it recognizes is unknown. Trimming removed 4 bases from V and 7 bases from J, with 14 bases in between. Germline V gene lookup returns CDR1 MNHNS and CDR2 SASEGT. The CDR3 consists of 14 residues. PCR involved 60 Vbeta and 13 Jbeta primers. Generated by immunoSEQ multiplex PCR, the TCRdb table keeps only in-frame clones and is missing some. The table shows some 110,000 clones, with 65% to 75% occurring only once. The source of the sample is a study of cytomegalovirus exposure and HLA in healthy donors. Overall study results and limits: Common viral pathogens seemed to be connected with several of the most significant clusters, according to a later analysis. Presence/absence analyses treated sequencing depth as roughly uniform across donors. A list of about 160 TCR beta chains associated with cytomegalovirus was given.

This TCR was sampled from a man aged 30 to 45 in good health and CMV-seropositive. The chain is built from TRBV6-1 and TRBJ1-5; perhaps TRBD1 as D (6 bases). Sample: PBMCs. CDR3 residues: CASSGTGIGQPQHF. The CDR3 DNA reads TGTGCCAGCAGTGGAACAGGGATAGGGCAGCCCCAGCATTTT.